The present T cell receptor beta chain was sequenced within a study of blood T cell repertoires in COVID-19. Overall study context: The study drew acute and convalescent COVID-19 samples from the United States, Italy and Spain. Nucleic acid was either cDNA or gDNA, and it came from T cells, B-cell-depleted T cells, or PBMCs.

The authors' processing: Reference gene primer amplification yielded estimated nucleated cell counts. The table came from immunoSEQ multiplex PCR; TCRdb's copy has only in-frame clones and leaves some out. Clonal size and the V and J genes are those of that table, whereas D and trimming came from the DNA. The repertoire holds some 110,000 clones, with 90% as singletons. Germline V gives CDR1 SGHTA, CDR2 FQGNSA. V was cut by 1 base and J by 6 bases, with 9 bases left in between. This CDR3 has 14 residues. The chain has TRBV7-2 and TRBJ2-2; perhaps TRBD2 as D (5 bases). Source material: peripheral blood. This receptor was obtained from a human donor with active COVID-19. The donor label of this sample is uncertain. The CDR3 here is CASSLVGKPGELFF. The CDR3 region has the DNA TGTGCCAGCAGCTTAGTCGGGAAACCCGGGGAGCTGTTTTTT.